The 25 T cell receptor beta chains presented below share a single source sample, sequenced in a study of T cells in Graves' hyperthyroidism and ophthalmopathy (dated by TCRdb to the late 2010s). Libraries came from multiplex PCR. Instrument used: Illumina HiSeq 2000. TCR beta CDR3 regions were amplified from RNA transcripts. The first round of RT-PCR for the TCR CDR3 was performed with the HTBI primer set and the Qiagen OneStep RT-PCR kit. TCRdb reprocessed the public reads (quality trimming at Q25 with fastp, clone calling with MiXCR) and kept in-frame beta chains. Merged by CDR3 protein, the rows form single entries marked with the most common genes and DNA. The sample includes about 400,000 distinct CDR3 sequences, with about 15% observed a single time. Around a third of the sample comes from the top ten. Sequenced material: blood. Every receptor here comes from a woman in her twenties or thirties with Graves' hyperthyroidism.

In its sample, this clonotype was seen a few times. In DNA, the CDR3 is TGTGCCAGCAGCCATGAACCCGGGACTCTACAGGAGCAGTTCTTC. Protein product: CASSHEPGTLQEQFF. The chain couples TRBV3-1 to TRBJ2-1; D possibly corresponds to TRBD2 (6 bases). The ends were cut back, 3 bases at V and 10 bases at J, with 19 bases in the middle. Germline V gene lookup returns CDR1 LGHDT and CDR2 YNNKEL (reference sequence). The length of the CDR3 is 15 residues.

There are a few counts of this clonotype. The chain uses TRBV18 and TRBJ2-1; 13 nucleotides match TRBD2. CDR3 size: 19 residues. Germline lookup yields CDR1 KGHSH and CDR2 LQKENI. Unmatched junction bases numbered 10, after V lost 0 bases and J lost 5 bases. CDR3 amino acids: CASSPPNSRLAGGNNEQFF. In nucleotides, the CDR3 is TGTGCCAGCTCACCACCGAACTCGCGACTAGCGGGAGGTAACAATGAGCAGTTCTTC.

The sample holds many counts of this clonotype. The rearrangement uses TRBV30 and TRBJ1-4, with 8 nucleotides matching TRBD1. Losses at the gene ends were 4 bases for V and 7 bases for J; bases not matched to a gene: 14. The CDR3 runs 16 residues. Germline-derived CDR1 and CDR2 are GTSNPN and SVGIG (reference sequence). CDR3 in amino acids: CAWKRPDRGVGEKLFF. CDR3 sequence (DNA): TGTGCCTGGAAGAGACCCGACAGGGGTGTTGGTGAAAAACTGTTTTTT.

In this sample, this clonotype turned up many times. The chain recombines TRBV20-1 with TRBJ1-2; 8 bases fit TRBD1. The CDR3 sequence is 14 residues long. Germline V gives CDR1 DFQATT, CDR2 SNEGSKA (reference sequence). The trim removed 2 bases at V and 7 bases at J, leaving 9 bases unmatched. CDR3 sequence (DNA): TGCAGTGCTAGAATTGGGGACAGGACCTCTGGCTACACCTTC. Amino acid sequence: CSARIGDRTSGYTF.

The chain has TRBV28 and TRBJ2-7; no reliable D call. This CDR3 comprises 15 residues. Germline CDR1 is MDHEN and CDR2 is SYDVKM. The V end lost 2 bases, the J end lost 1 base, and 12 bases lay between the germline ends. The CDR3 is CASSLSPAGSYEQYF. Written as DNA, the CDR3 is TGTGCCAGCAGTTTAAGTCCTGCAGGATCCTACGAGCAGTACTTC.

The rearrangement links TRBV20-1 to TRBJ2-3; 7 bases fit TRBD1. This CDR3 contains 16 residues. CDR1 is DFQATT and CDR2 is SNEGSKA in the germline V gene (reference sequence). J was trimmed by 3 bases and V by 6 bases; bases with no gene match: 15. The CDR3 region has the DNA TGCAGTGCCCCCAGGGGGAAGGGTTCCGGTACAGATACGCAGTATTTT. Translating it yields CSAPRGKGSGTDTQYF.

The chain links TRBV6-5 to TRBJ1-3; the D is unclear. V lost 2 bases and J lost 0, with 14 bases in between. This CDR3 region has 17 residues. Germline CDR1 reads MNHEY; CDR2 reads SVGAGI. CDR3 DNA sequence: TGTGCCAGCAGTTACGCAGTGGACGGGAGCTCTGGAAACACCATATATTTT. Amino acids: CASSYAVDGSSGNTIYF.

This clonotype occurred a few times. A much larger clone differs by one base, so this may be a read error. The chain recombines TRBV28 with TRBJ1-1; D is undetermined. In germline, CDR1 is MDHEN, CDR2 SYDVKM. The CDR3 length is 13 residues. V shed 3 bases and J shed 9 bases, with 14 bases lying between them. The CDR3 reads CASSLGSRAKAFF. The CDR3 bases are TGTGCCAGCAGTTTGGGGTCGAGGGCTAAAGCTTTCTTT.

The chain joins TRBV20-1 to TRBJ2-3; 9 bases map to TRBD2. The CDR3 spans 14 residues. Germline V gene sequence: CDR1 DFQATT, CDR2 SNEGSKA (reference sequence). V lost 7 bases and J lost 6; bases outside the gene matches: 11. The CDR3 sequence is CSGRPGLAGDTQYF. The CDR3 DNA is TGCAGTGGCAGACCGGGGCTAGCGGGGGATACGCAGTATTTT.

This clonotype was picked up many times. V gene TRBV18 combines with J gene TRBJ1-5; D gene unclear. V lost 5 bases to trimming and J lost 1 base, with 6 bases between them. The CDR3 has 13 amino acids. Per germline, CDR1 KGHSH and CDR2 LQKENI. Here the CDR3 reads CASSSQSNQPQHF. As DNA, the CDR3 is TGTGCCAGCTCAAGCCAGAGCAATCAGCCCCAGCATTTT.

V gene TRBV5-6 combines with J gene TRBJ2-4; D is undetermined. Per germline, CDR1 SGHDT and CDR2 YYEEEE. Trimming cost V 2 bases and J 4 bases, with 7 bases left between them. The CDR3 runs 13 residues. The DNA for the CDR3 is TGTGCCAGCAGCTTTGACCAGAAAAACATTCAGTACTTC. It translates to CASSFDQKNIQYF.

In this sample, this clonotype turned up many times. The V and J genes are TRBV3-1 and TRBJ2-3; 11 bases fit TRBD2. J gave up 0 bases and V 1 base, and 9 bases lay outside the gene matches. The CDR3 covers 19 residues. Germline V gives CDR1 LGHDT, CDR2 YNNKEL (reference sequence). CDR3 DNA: TGTGCCAGCAGCCAAGGTTTCACTAGCGGGAGTACTAGCACAGATACGCAGTATTTT. Residues: CASSQGFTSGSTSTDTQYF.

This clonotype occurred many times. The CDR3 protein is CASSKGGSQETQYF. CDR3 in DNA: TGTGCCAGCTCCAAGGGTGGCAGCCAAGAGACCCAGTACTTC. The chain has TRBV6-1 and TRBJ2-5; D not resolved. Germline lookup yields CDR1 MNHNS and CDR2 SASEGT. V lost 8 bases to trimming and J lost 1 base, with 14 bases between them. This CDR3 spans 14 amino acids.

This clonotype was seen only a few times. V is TRBV5-1 and J is TRBJ1-2; D is unresolved. This CDR3 spans 13 amino acids. Germline-derived CDR1 and CDR2 are SGHRS and YFSETQ. V dropped 4 bases and J dropped 2 bases, with 9 bases sitting between them. DNA for the CDR3: TGCGCCAGCAGCGAACGTATGAACTATGGCTACACCTTC. Translating gives CASSERMNYGYTF.

Note on this clonotype: Possible read error: a much larger clone is one base away. This sequence joins TRBV3-1 and TRBJ2-7; D perhaps matches TRBD1 (5 bases). The CDR3 has 16 residues. From germline, CDR1 is LGHDT and CDR2 YNNKEL (reference sequence). Trimming took off 4 bases at V and 1 base at J, with 17 bases between the two ends. CDR3 residues: CASSPYAGKFSYEQYF. The CDR3 region has the DNA TGTGCCAGCAGCCCTTATGCAGGGAAATTTTCCTACGAGCAGTACTTC.

The rearrangement uses TRBV10-2 and TRBJ2-4; 7 nucleotides agree with TRBD2. Germline V CDR1 and CDR2: WSHSY, SAAADI. Unmatched junction bases numbered 4, after V lost 4 bases and J lost 1 base. The CDR3 runs 15 residues. CDR3 sequence: CASSVTSSAKNIQYF. In DNA form, the CDR3 reads TGCGCCAGCAGTGTGACTAGCTCGGCCAAAAACATTCAGTACTTC.

J is TRBJ1-1 and V is TRBV3-1; D not resolved. The CDR3 has 15 residues. Trimming shortened V by 1 base and J by 1 base, and 10 bases separated the two germline ends. The germline CDR1 and CDR2 sequences are LGHDT and YNNKEL (reference sequence). The CDR3 reads CASSQGTQRNTEAFF. CDR3 DNA sequence: TGTGCCAGCAGCCAAGGGACTCAAAGGAACACTGAAGCTTTCTTT.

The chain carries TRBV7-2 and TRBJ1-2; a weak D match, TRBD1 (5 bases). Germline assignment: CDR1 SGHTA and CDR2 FQGNSA. V lost 0 bases to trimming and J lost 5 bases, with 10 bases between them. The CDR3 has 14 residues. CDR3 nucleotides: TGTGCCAGCAGCTTAGCAGGCGGGGGTTATGGCTACACCTTC. Translated: CASSLAGGGYGYTF.

This clonotype was picked up many times. V usage is TRBV12-5 and J usage is TRBJ2-2, with 8 positions matching TRBD2. Germline lookup yields CDR1 LGHNT and CDR2 FRNRAP. V trimming: 0 bases; J trimming: 1 base; junction bases outside the gene matches: 7. The CDR3 runs to 18 residues. DNA of the CDR3: TGTGCTAGTGGTTTGGTCGGGAAGCGGGGGTTGAACACCGGGGAGCTGTTTTTT. As protein: CASGLVGKRGLNTGELFF.

In this sample, this clonotype turned up a few times. J is TRBJ1-2 and V is TRBV6-5; TRBD1 might be the D (6 bases). Between the trimmed V and J ends, which lost 0 bases and 3 bases, there was a span of 17 bases. The germline CDR1 and CDR2 sequences are MNHEY and SVGAGI. CDR3 length: 17 residues. CDR3 amino acids: CASSYSGTSSVYYGYTF. DNA of the CDR3: TGTGCCAGCAGTTACTCGGGGACATCCTCCGTTTACTATGGCTACACCTTC.

This clonotype appeared many times. CDR3: CASNTRRDSVSGANVLTF. CDR3 DNA: TGTGCCAGTAATACCCGCAGGGACAGCGTCTCTGGGGCCAACGTCCTGACTTTC. V gene TRBV19 combines with J gene TRBJ2-6; 7 bases align to TRBD1. Germline CDR1 is LNHDA and CDR2 is SQIVND (reference sequence). CDR3 length equals 18 residues. V trimming: 7 bases; J trimming: 0 bases; junction bases outside the gene matches: 12.

This clonotype was seen repeatedly, ten times or more. The genes are TRBV28 and TRBJ2-1; 14 bases agree with TRBD2. J gave up 12 bases and V 6 bases, and 7 bases lay outside the gene matches. CDR1 and CDR2 from the germline V gene are MDHEN and SYDVKM. The CDR3 spans 14 residues. The CDR3 coding sequence is TGTGCCAGCAGCCTAGGGACTAGCGGGAGAGGGCAGTTCTTC. Protein product: CASSLGTSGRGQFF.

This clonotype was observed many times. The rearrangement uses TRBV7-2 and TRBJ2-1, with TRBD2 matching 8 bases. With V trimmed by 5 bases and J by 7 bases, 10 bases remained unmatched. The length of the CDR3 is 15 residues. The germline CDR1 and CDR2 sequences are SGHTA and FQGNSA. The CDR3 sequence is CASSRSGSGRNEQFF. CDR3 bases: TGTGCCAGCAGCCGGAGCGGGAGTGGGAGAAATGAGCAGTTCTTC.

Worth noting for this clonotype: A read error may produce the germline difference seen at one junction end. J is TRBJ2-7 and V is TRBV7-2; a weak D match, TRBD1 (6 bases). This CDR3 spans 16 amino acids. CDR1 is SGHTA, CDR2 FQGNSA, per germline. The CDR3 DNA sequence: TGTGCCAGCAGCTTCCCAAAGCATGGGGGCAGCTACGGGCAGTACTTC. It yields the protein CASSFPKHGGSYGQYF.

The chain combines TRBV2 with TRBJ2-5; 9 bases are a match to TRBD1. With 4 bases clipped from V and 5 bases from J, the junction kept 14 bases outside the gene matches. The CDR3 totals 17 residues. Germline CDR1 SNHLY, CDR2 FYNNEI. The CDR3 loop is CASSAGTGRLEGETQYF. The DNA for the CDR3 is TGTGCCAGCAGTGCTGGGACAGGGAGACTAGAGGGGGAGACCCAGTACTTC.